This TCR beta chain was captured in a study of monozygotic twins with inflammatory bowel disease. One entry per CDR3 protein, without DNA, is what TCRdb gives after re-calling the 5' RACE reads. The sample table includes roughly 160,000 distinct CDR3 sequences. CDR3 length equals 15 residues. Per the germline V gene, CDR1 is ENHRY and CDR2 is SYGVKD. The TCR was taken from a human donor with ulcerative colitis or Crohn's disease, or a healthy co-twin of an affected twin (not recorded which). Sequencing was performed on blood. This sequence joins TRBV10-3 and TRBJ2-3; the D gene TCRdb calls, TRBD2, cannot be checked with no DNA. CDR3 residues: CAISEIGTSSDTQYF.